The sequence of this TCR beta chain was determined in a study of T cell changes during pregnancy in multiple sclerosis. Trimming removed 0 bases at V and 10 bases at J, with 10 bases between. CDR3 length: 13 residues. CDR1 is SGHNT and CDR2 is YENEEA in the germline V gene. Repertoires were generated with immunoSEQ multiplex PCR, while TCRdb's copy carries only in-frame clones and drops some. The table lists 45,000 to 55,000 clones, about 92% of them singletons. This sequence joins TRBV11-3 and TRBJ2-1; D perhaps matches TRBD1 (5 bases). The source was peripheral blood, collected after pregnancy. The receptor's source is a female donor with multiple sclerosis, enrolled in a pregnancy study. In DNA, the CDR3 is TGTGCCAGCAGCTTAGATATGGCAGGGGAGCAGTTCTTC. Encoded protein: CASSLDMAGEQFF.